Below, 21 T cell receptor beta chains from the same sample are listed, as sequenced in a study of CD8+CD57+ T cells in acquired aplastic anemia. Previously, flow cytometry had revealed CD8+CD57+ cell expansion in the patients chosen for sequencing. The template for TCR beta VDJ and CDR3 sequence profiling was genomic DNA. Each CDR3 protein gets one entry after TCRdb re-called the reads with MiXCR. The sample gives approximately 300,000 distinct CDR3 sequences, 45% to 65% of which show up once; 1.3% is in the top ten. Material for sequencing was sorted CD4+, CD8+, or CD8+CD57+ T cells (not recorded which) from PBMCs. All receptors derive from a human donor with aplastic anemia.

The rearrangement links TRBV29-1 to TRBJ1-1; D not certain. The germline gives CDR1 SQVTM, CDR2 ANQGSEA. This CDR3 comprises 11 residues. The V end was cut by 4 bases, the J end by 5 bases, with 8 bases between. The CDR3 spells CSVGLSTEAFF. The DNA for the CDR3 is TGCAGCGTTGGTCTGTCGACTGAAGCTTTCTTT.

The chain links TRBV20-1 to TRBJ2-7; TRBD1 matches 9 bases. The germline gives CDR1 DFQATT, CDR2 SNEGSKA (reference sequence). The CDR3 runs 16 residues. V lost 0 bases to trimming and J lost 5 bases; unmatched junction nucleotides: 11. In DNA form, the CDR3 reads TGCAGTGCTAGAGAAGGGGGGGGGACAGGGAACAACGAGCAGTACTTC. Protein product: CSAREGGGTGNNEQYF.

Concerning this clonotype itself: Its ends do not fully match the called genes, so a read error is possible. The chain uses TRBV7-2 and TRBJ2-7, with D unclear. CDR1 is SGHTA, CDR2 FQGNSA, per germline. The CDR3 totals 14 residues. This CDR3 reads CASSQDWGSYEQYF. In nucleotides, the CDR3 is TGCGCCAGCAGCCAAGATTGGGGCTCCTACGAGCAGTACTTC.

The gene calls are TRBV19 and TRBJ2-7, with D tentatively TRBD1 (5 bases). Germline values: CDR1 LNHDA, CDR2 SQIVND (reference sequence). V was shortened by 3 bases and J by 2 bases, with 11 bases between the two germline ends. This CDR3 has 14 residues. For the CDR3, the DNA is TGTGCCAGTAGTATCGGAACAGGTACCTACGAGCAGTACTTC. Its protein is CASSIGTGTYEQYF.

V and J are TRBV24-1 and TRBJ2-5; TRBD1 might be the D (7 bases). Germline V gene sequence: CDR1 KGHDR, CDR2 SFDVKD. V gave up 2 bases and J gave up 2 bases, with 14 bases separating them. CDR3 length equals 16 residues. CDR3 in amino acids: CATSDSLTGRQETQYF. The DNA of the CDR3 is TGTGCCACCAGTGATTCCCTGACAGGGAGGCAAGAGACCCAGTACTTC.

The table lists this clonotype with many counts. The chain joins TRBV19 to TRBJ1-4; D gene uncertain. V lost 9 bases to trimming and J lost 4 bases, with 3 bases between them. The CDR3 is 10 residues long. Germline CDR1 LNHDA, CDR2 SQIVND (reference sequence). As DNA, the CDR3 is TGTGCCAGCGGTAATGAAAAACTGTTTTTT. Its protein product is CASGNEKLFF. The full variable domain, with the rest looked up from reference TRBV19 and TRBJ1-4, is DGGITQSPKYLFRKEGQNVTLSCEQNLNHDAMYWYRQDPGQGLRLIYYSQIVNDFQKGDIAEGYSVSREKKESFPLTVTSAQKNPTAFYLCASGNEKLFFGSGTQLSVL.

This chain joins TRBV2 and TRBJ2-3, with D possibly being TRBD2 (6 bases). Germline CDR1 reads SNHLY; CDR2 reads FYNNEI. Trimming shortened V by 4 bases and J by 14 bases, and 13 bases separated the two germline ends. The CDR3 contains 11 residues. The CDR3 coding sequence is TGTGCCAGCAGTGTCGGGAGATCACGGTATTTT. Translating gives CASSVGRSRYF.

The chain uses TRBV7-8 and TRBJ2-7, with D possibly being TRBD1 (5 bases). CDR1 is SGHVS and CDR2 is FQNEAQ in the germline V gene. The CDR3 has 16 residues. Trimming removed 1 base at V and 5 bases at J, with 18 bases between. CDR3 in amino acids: CASSLDAWQGSHEQYF. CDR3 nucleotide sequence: TGTGCCAGCAGCTTAGACGCCTGGCAGGGAAGCCACGAGCAGTACTTC. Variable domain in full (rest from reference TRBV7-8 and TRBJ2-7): GAGVSQSPRYKVAKRGQDVALRCDPISGHVSLFWYQQALGQGPEFLTYFQNEAQLDKSGLPSDRFFAERPEGSVSTLKIQRTQQEDSAVYLCASSLDAWQGSHEQYFGPGTRLTVT.

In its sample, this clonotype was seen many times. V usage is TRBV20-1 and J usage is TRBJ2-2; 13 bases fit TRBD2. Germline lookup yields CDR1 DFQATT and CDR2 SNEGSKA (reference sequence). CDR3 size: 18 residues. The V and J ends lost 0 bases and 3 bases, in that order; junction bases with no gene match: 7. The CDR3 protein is CSARDSTSGGYDTGELFF. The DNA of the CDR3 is TGCAGTGCTAGAGATTCGACTAGCGGGGGGTATGACACCGGGGAGCTGTTTTTT.

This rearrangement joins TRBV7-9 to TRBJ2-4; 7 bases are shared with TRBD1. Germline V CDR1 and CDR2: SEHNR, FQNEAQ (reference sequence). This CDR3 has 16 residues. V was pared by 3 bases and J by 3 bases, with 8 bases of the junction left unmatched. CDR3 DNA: TGTGCCAGCAGCTTGGACGGGACAGAAGTCAAAAACATTCAGTACTTC. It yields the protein CASSLDGTEVKNIQYF.

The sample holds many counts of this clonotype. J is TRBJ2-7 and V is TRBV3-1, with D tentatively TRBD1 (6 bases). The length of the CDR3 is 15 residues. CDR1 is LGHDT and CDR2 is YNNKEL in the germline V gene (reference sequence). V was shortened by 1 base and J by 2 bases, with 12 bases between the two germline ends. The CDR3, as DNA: TGTGCCAGCAGCCAAGGAGGAAGACAGGCCTACGAGCAGTACTTC. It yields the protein CASSQGGRQAYEQYF.

This CDR3 reads CASKPGTGMHSPLHF. The DNA for the CDR3 is TGTGCCAGTAAACCTGGGACAGGTATGCATTCACCCCTCCACTTT. The chain carries TRBV19 and TRBJ1-6; TRBD1 aligns across 8 bases. There are 15 residues in the CDR3. In germline, CDR1 is LNHDA, CDR2 SQIVND (reference sequence). J gave up 8 bases and V 7 bases, and 10 bases lay outside the gene matches.

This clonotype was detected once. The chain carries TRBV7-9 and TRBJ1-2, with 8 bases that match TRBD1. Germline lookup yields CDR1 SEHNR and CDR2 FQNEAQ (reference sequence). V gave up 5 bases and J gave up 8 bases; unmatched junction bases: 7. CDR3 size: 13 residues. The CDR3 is CASSRGTGLGYTF. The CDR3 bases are TGTGCCAGCAGCCGTGGGACAGGTCTCGGCTACACCTTC.

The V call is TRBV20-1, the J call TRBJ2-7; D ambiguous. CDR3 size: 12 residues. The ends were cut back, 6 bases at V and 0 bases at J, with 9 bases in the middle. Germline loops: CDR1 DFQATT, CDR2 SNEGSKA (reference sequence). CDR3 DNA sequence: TGCAGTGCGAGACCCAGCTCCTACGAGCAGTACTTC. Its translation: CSARPSSYEQYF.

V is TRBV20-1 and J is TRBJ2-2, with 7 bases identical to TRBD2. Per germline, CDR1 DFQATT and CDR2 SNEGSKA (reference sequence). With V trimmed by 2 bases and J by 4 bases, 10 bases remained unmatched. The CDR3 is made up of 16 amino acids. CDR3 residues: CSARPLTGGGTGELFF. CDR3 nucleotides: TGCAGTGCTAGACCCCTGACTGGCGGGGGCACCGGGGAGCTGTTTTTT.

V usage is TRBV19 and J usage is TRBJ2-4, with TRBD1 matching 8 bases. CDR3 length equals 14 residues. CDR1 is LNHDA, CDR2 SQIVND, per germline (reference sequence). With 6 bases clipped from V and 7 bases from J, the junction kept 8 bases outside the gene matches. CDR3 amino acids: CASRPTGQVNIQYF. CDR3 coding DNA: TGTGCCAGTAGGCCCACGGGACAGGTCAACATTCAGTACTTC.

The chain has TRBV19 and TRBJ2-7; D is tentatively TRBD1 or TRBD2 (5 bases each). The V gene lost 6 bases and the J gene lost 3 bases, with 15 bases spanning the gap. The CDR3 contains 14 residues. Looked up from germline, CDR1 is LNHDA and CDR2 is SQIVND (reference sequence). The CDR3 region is CASSLGPEIYEQYF. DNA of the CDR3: TGTGCCAGTAGCTTGGGACCGGAGATCTACGAGCAGTACTTC.

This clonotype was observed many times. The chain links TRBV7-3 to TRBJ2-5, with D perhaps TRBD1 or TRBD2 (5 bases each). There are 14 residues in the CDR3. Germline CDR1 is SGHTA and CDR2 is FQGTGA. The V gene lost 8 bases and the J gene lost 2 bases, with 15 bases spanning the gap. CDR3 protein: CASSQRGGQETQYF. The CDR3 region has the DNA TGTGCCAGCTCCCAGAGGGGCGGACAAGAGACCCAGTACTTC. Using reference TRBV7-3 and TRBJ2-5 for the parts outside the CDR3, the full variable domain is GAGVSQTPSNKVTEKGKYVELRCDPISGHTALYWYRQSLGQGPEFLIYFQGTGAADDSGLPNDRFFAVRPEGSVSTLKIQRTERGDSAVYLCASSQRGGQETQYFGPGTRLLVL.

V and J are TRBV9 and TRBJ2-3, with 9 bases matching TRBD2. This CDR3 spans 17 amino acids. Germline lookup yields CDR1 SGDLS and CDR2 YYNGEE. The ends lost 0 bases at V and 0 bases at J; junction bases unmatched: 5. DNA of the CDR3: TGTGCCAGCAGCGTAGGGTTGACTAGCGGTAGCACAGATACGCAGTATTTT. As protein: CASSVGLTSGSTDTQYF.

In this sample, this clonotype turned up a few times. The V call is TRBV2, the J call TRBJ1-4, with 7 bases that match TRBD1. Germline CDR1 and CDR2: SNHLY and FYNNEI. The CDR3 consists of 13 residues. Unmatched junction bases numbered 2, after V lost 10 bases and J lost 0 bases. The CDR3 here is CATRGSTNEKLFF. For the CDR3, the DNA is TGTGCCACCAGGGGGTCAACTAATGAAAAACTGTTTTTT.

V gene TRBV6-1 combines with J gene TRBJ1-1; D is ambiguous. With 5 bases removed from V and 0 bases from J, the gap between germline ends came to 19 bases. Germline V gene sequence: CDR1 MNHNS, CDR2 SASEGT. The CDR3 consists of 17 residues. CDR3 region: CASSRPPGDALNTEAFF. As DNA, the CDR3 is TGTGCCAGCAGTCGTCCCCCGGGAGACGCTTTGAACACTGAAGCTTTCTTT.